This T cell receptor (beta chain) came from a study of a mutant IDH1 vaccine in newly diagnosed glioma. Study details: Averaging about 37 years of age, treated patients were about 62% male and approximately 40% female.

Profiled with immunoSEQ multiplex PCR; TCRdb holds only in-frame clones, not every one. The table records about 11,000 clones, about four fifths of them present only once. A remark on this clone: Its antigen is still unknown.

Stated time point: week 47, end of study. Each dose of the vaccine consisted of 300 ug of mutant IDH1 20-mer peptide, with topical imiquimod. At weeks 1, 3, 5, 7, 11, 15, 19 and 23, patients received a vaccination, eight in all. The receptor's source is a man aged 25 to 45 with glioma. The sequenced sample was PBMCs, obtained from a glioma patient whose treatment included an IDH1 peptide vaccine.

CDR3 in amino acids: CASSEGLAGGFYEQYF. CDR3 coding DNA: TGTGCCAGCAGCGAAGGACTAGCGGGAGGGTTCTACGAGCAGTACTTC. The V call is TRBV5-4, the J call TRBJ2-7; 15 nucleotides agree with TRBD2. Germline values: CDR1 SGHNT, CDR2 YYREEE (reference sequence). The length of the CDR3 is 16 residues. Trimming took 4 bases from V and 3 from J; bases not matched to a gene: 5.